This TCR beta chain was documented in a study of T cells after yellow fever vaccination. About the research overall: Preparation of the low-cell-number fractions used SMART-Seq v4 Ultra Low Input. Study-level results: Among all clonotypes, a small share was observed in both CD4 and CD8 compartments.

This CDR3 region has 12 residues. V was clipped by 7 bases and J by 2 bases; unmatched bases: 3. Germline CDR1 reads SQVTM; CDR2 reads ANQGSEA. TCRdb processed the 5' RACE reads anew with MiXCR; each CDR3 protein has one entry. The sample shows 400,000 to 450,000 distinct CDR3 sequences, approximately 18% of them seen only once. Note on this clonotype: Its antigen remains unidentified.

This clonotype was obtained from a young man who received the YFV17D yellow fever vaccine. The sequenced sample was PBMCs, obtained before the yellow fever booster vaccination. V usage is TRBV29-1 and J usage is TRBJ2-7; TRBD1 matches at 9 bases. The CDR3 nucleotides are TGCAGCGGGGGACAGGGAGCCTACGAGCAGTACTTC. Amino acid sequence: CSGGQGAYEQYF.